The rows below give T cell receptor beta chains drawn from one sample of a study of blood T cell repertoires in COVID-19. Sequencing used immunoSEQ multiplex PCR; TCRdb keeps in-frame clones, though not all of them. The sample shows over 85,000 clones, roughly 85% of them seen only once. The sample comprised peripheral blood. These receptor sequences come from a woman aged 80 or over with active or convalescent COVID-19. CDR3s include the opening cysteine and the closing phenylalanine or tryptophan. A D gene is named only where the DNA matches it firmly. Clone size is not always given. Where it is, it says once, few, many or a class for expanded clones.

clone size: .; J gene: TRBJ1-2; V gene: TRBV9; D gene: .; CDR3 protein: CASSVGGVNYGYTF; CDR3 DNA: TGTGCCAGCAGCGTCGGCGGGGTAAACTATGGCTACACCTTC
clone size: .; J gene: TRBJ1-3; V gene: TRBV6-1; D gene: .; CDR3 protein: CASSARPEAFGNTIYF; CDR3 DNA: TGTGCCAGCAGTGCCCGGCCTGAGGCCTTTGGAAACACCATATATTTT
clone size: .; J gene: TRBJ2-2; V gene: TRBV18; D gene: .; CDR3 protein: CASSPGGVYTGELFF; CDR3 DNA: TGTGCCAGCTCACCAGGGGGCGTATACACCGGGGAGCTGTTTTTT
clone size: few; J gene: TRBJ2-5; V gene: TRBV29-1; D gene: TRBD2; CDR3 protein: CSAQKGRGETQYF; CDR3 DNA: TGCAGCGCACAAAAGGGGAGGGGCGAGACCCAGTACTTC
clone size: .; J gene: TRBJ2-3; V gene: TRBV5-4; D gene: TRBD2; CDR3 protein: CASSWGTSGRGTDTQYF; CDR3 DNA: TGTGCCAGCAGCTGGGGGACTAGCGGGAGAGGCACAGATACGCAGTATTTT
clone size: .; J gene: TRBJ2-3; V gene: TRBV5-1; D gene: TRBD2; CDR3 protein: CASSPGLAADTQYF; CDR3 DNA: TGCGCCAGCAGCCCGGGACTAGCTGCGGATACGCAGTATTTT
clone size: .; J gene: TRBJ1-5; V gene: TRBV30; D gene: .; CDR3 protein: CAWSDRTNQPQHF; CDR3 DNA: TGTGCCTGGTCCGACAGGACCAATCAGCCCCAGCATTTT
clone size: few; J gene: TRBJ2-2; V gene: TRBV4-3; D gene: TRBD1; CDR3 protein: CASSHFETSGQGKTGELFF; CDR3 DNA: TGCGCCAGCAGCCACTTCGAAACCTCGGGACAGGGGAAAACCGGGGAGCTGTTTTTT
clone size: .; J gene: TRBJ1-2; V gene: TRBV7-2; D gene: .; CDR3 protein: CASSLARGNYGYTF; CDR3 DNA: TGTGCCAGCAGCTTAGCTCGGGGTAACTATGGCTACACCTTC
clone size: .; J gene: TRBJ2-7; V gene: TRBV10-2; D gene: TRBD2; CDR3 protein: CASSEGLAGRYEQYF; CDR3 DNA: TGCGCCAGCAGTGAGGGACTAGCGGGGAGATACGAGCAGTACTTC
clone size: few; J gene: TRBJ1-1; V gene: TRBV5-1; D gene: .; CDR3 protein: CASAKDSENTEAFF; CDR3 DNA: TGCGCCAGCGCAAAGGACAGTGAGAACACTGAAGCTTTCTTT
clone size: .; J gene: TRBJ1-3; V gene: TRBV5-1; D gene: .; CDR3 protein: CASRSGDSGNTIYF; CDR3 DNA: TGCGCCAGCAGGTCTGGAGACAGTGGAAACACCATATATTTT
clone size: .; J gene: TRBJ1-6; V gene: TRBV27; D gene: TRBD1; CDR3 protein: CASSSDRGKGSPLHF; CDR3 DNA: TGTGCCAGCAGTTCTGACAGGGGTAAGGGTTCACCCCTCCACTTT
clone size: once; J gene: TRBJ1-2; V gene: TRBV7-9; D gene: .; CDR3 protein: CASSLVGQGIDTF; CDR3 DNA: .
clone size: .; J gene: TRBJ2-7; V gene: TRBV27; D gene: TRBD2; CDR3 protein: CASSLLAGRYEQYF; CDR3 DNA: TGTGCCAGCAGTTTACTAGCGGGGCGCTACGAGCAGTACTTC
clone size: .; J gene: TRBJ2-2; V gene: TRBV2; D gene: .; CDR3 protein: CASRDTGELFF; CDR3 DNA: TGTGCCAGCCGGGACACCGGGGAGCTGTTTTTT
clone size: .; J gene: TRBJ2-1; V gene: TRBV6-5; D gene: TRBD2; CDR3 protein: CASSWDYYNEQFF; CDR3 DNA: TGTGCCAGCAGTTGGGACTACTACAATGAGCAGTTCTTC
clone size: .; J gene: TRBJ2-1; V gene: TRBV30; D gene: TRBD2; CDR3 protein: CAWGLAGGYNEQFF; CDR3 DNA: TGTGCCTGGGGGCTAGCGGGAGGGTACAATGAGCAGTTCTTC
clone size: few; J gene: TRBJ1-1; V gene: TRBV6-5; D gene: .; CDR3 protein: CASRPPGVRGTEAFF; CDR3 DNA: TGTGCCAGCAGACCGCCAGGGGTGAGGGGCACTGAAGCTTTCTTT
clone size: .; J gene: TRBJ1-5; V gene: TRBV6-6; D gene: .; CDR3 protein: CASKDRLKQPQHF; CDR3 DNA: TGTGCCAGCAAAGACAGGCTTAAGCAGCCCCAGCATTTT
clone size: .; J gene: TRBJ2-7; V gene: TRBV19; D gene: TRBD2; CDR3 protein: CASSRGSGSFYEQYF; CDR3 DNA: TGTGCCAGTAGTCGGGGCAGCGGGAGTTTCTACGAGCAGTACTTC
clone size: .; J gene: TRBJ1-4; V gene: TRBV19; D gene: .; CDR3 protein: CASSNPTREKLFF; CDR3 DNA: TGTGCCAGTAGTAACCCCACCCGGGAAAAACTGTTTTTT
clone size: .; J gene: TRBJ2-2; V gene: TRBV19; D gene: .; CDR3 protein: CASSIDQGNTGELFF; CDR3 DNA: TGTGCCAGTAGTATAGACCAGGGGAACACCGGGGAGCTGTTTTTT
clone size: once; J gene: TRBJ2-7; V gene: TRBV19; D gene: TRBD2; CDR3 protein: CASSISGRAIYEQYF; CDR3 DNA: TGTGCCAGTAGTATTAGCGGGAGGGCCATATACGAGCAGTACTTC
clone size: .; J gene: TRBJ2-1; V gene: TRBV29-1; D gene: .; CDR3 protein: CSVVWRSSYNEQFF; CDR3 DNA: TGCAGCGTTGTTTGGAGGAGCTCCTACAATGAGCAGTTCTTC
clone size: .; J gene: TRBJ1-1; V gene: TRBV7-3; D gene: TRBD1; CDR3 protein: CASSLNRGTEAFF; CDR3 DNA: TGTGCCAGCAGCTTAAACAGGGGTACTGAAGCTTTCTTT
clone size: .; J gene: TRBJ1-6; V gene: TRBV5-4; D gene: TRBD1; CDR3 protein: CASSSTGQGVSPLHF; CDR3 DNA: TGTGCCAGCAGCTCTACGGGACAGGGGGTTTCACCCCTCCACTTT
clone size: few; J gene: TRBJ2-1; V gene: TRBV28; D gene: TRBD2; CDR3 protein: CASSPVPWGRENLYNEQFF; CDR3 DNA: TGTGCCAGCAGCCCCGTCCCCTGGGGGAGGGAGAATTTATACAATGAGCAGTTCTTC